Following are 29 T cell receptor beta chains from one sample sequenced in a study of T cells after yellow fever vaccination. TCRdb recomputed calls from the 5' RACE reads with MiXCR, one row per CDR3 protein. The sample lists a few hundred thousand distinct CDR3 sequences, roughly a sixth seen once, with around 17% in the top ten. This material consisted of PBMCs, taken before the yellow fever booster vaccination. The source is a man aged 18-30 years who received the YFV17D yellow fever vaccine.

In its sample, this clonotype was seen a few times. The chain has TRBV29-1 and TRBJ2-2; tentatively, D is TRBD1 or TRBD2 (5 bases each). The V end was cut by 6 bases, the J end by 1 base, with 12 bases between. There are 14 residues in the CDR3. Per germline, CDR1 SQVTM and CDR2 ANQGSEA. CDR3 sequence: CSVARDVNTGELFF. The DNA of the CDR3 is TGCAGCGTGGCCCGGGACGTGAACACCGGGGAGCTGTTTTTT.

The chain uses TRBV4-3 and TRBJ2-5, with a tentative D call TRBD2 (7 bases). Germline V lookup: CDR1 LGHNA, CDR2 YSLEER. Trimming shortened V by 0 bases and J by 6 bases, and 20 bases separated the two germline ends. The CDR3 runs 17 residues. This CDR3 is CASSQDRAGASPKTQYF. The CDR3 region has the DNA TGCGCCAGCAGCCAAGATCGGGCGGGGGCCAGCCCAAAGACCCAGTACTTC.

CDR3 bases: TGTGCCAGCAGCGATGACTCTTCCTACGAGCAGTACTTC. It codes for CASSDDSSYEQYF. The V and J genes are TRBV7-9 and TRBJ2-7; D not resolved. Germline CDR1 reads SEHNR; CDR2 reads FQNEAQ (reference sequence). CDR3 size: 13 residues. Trimming left V 5 bases short and J 1 base short, with 9 bases between. Based on the CDR3 plus reference TRBV7-9 and TRBJ2-7, the full variable domain is DTGVSQNPRHKITKRGQNVTFRCDPISEHNRLYWYRQTLGQGPEFLTYFQNEAQLEKSRLLSDRFSAERPKGSFSTLEIQRTEQGDSAMYLCASSDDSSYEQYFGPGTRLTVT.

This clonotype was counted between two and nine times. The rearrangement links TRBV12-3 or TRBV12-4 to TRBJ1-1; tentative D call: TRBD1 (6 bases). CDR3 length: 13 residues. V was trimmed by 3 bases and J by 6 bases, leaving 11 bases between them. The CDR3 sequence is CASSLWGPSEAFF. DNA for the CDR3: TGTGCCAGCAGTTTGTGGGGGCCCTCTGAAGCTTTCTTT.

This clonotype was detected a few times. The chain uses TRBV9 and TRBJ1-1, with a possible D match to TRBD1 (6 bases). V was trimmed by 3 bases and J by 0 bases, leaving 12 bases between them. The CDR3 loop spans 15 amino acids. Germline values: CDR1 SGDLS, CDR2 YYNGEE. CDR3 sequence reads: CASSANRVMNTEAFF. Written as DNA, the CDR3 is TGTGCCAGCAGCGCAAACAGGGTAATGAACACTGAAGCTTTCTTT.

This clonotype was seen a handful of times. J is TRBJ2-7 and V is TRBV7-2, with TRBD1 identical over 12 bases. Trimming cost V 5 bases and J 7 bases; bases outside gene matches: 9. CDR1 is SGHTA, CDR2 FQGNSA, per germline. The CDR3 spans 15 residues. CDR3 region: CASSKRDRGLQEQYF. The CDR3 DNA sequence: TGTGCCAGCAGCAAGCGGGACAGGGGGCTGCAGGAGCAGTACTTC.

The chain joins TRBV12-3 or TRBV12-4 to TRBJ2-1, with 8 bases aligning to TRBD2. With V trimmed by 6 bases and J by 7 bases, 17 bases remained unmatched. The CDR3 runs 17 residues. The CDR3: CASSLHTTGGRRNEQFF. The CDR3 DNA is TGTGCCAGCAGCCTACACACAACGGGGGGGCGGAGGAATGAGCAGTTCTTC.

In this sample, this clonotype turned up a few times. The rearrangement links TRBV3-1 to TRBJ2-7, with a tentative D call TRBD1 (6 bases). V lost 0 bases to trimming and J lost 7 bases, with 19 bases between them. From germline, CDR1 is LGHDT and CDR2 YNNKEL (reference sequence). The CDR3 length is 16 residues. The CDR3 protein is CASSQEGTGSVGEQYV. In DNA, the CDR3 is TGTGCCAGCAGCCAAGAAGGAACAGGGTCCGTCGGGGAGCAGTACGTC.

The V and J genes are TRBV7-8 and TRBJ2-1, with a possible D match to TRBD2 (5 bases). The germline gives CDR1 SGHVS, CDR2 FQNEAQ. Trimming stripped 0 bases from V and 7 bases from J, with 16 bases between. This CDR3 has 16 amino acids. The CDR3 reads CASSLARRAIRNEQFF. In nucleotides, the CDR3 is TGTGCCAGCAGCTTAGCGCGGCGGGCCATAAGGAATGAGCAGTTCTTC.

This clonotype was found many times. The gene calls are TRBV5-1 and TRBJ2-5, with D uncertain. V was cut by 4 bases and J by 5 bases, with 15 bases left in between. The length of the CDR3 is 14 residues. Germline V lookup: CDR1 SGHRS, CDR2 YFSETQ. The CDR3 region has the DNA TGCGCCAGCAGCCGGAACCCGTCGGAGGAGACCCAGTACTTC. This encodes CASSRNPSEETQYF. Full variable domain (remainder filled in from reference TRBV5-1 and TRBJ2-5): KAGVTQTPRYLIKTRGQQVTLSCSPISGHRSVSWYQQTPGQGLQFLFEYFSETQRNKGNFPGRFSGRQFSNSRSEMNVSTLELGDSALYLCASSRNPSEETQYFGPGTRLLVL.

The chain recombines TRBV7-9 with TRBJ1-1; D remains unclear. The V end was cut by 5 bases, the J end by 2 bases, with 15 bases between. CDR3 length: 15 residues. CDR1 and CDR2 (germline): SEHNR, FQNEAQ (reference sequence). The CDR3, as DNA: TGTGCCAGCAGCGCCCGAGGGAGGCTTAACACTGAAGCTTTCTTT. Encoded protein: CASSARGRLNTEAFF.

V and J are TRBV6-2 or TRBV6-3 and TRBJ2-1; 7 nucleotides align to TRBD2. This CDR3 comprises 13 residues. The V gene's germline CDR1 is MNHEY and CDR2 SVGEGT. The trim removed 6 bases at V and 9 bases at J, leaving 8 bases unmatched. The DNA of the CDR3 is TGTGCCAGCAGGCCGACTAGCCGTGGTGAGCAGTTCTTC. Encoded protein: CASRPTSRGEQFF.

In its sample, this clonotype was seen a few times. The chain has TRBV12-3 or TRBV12-4 and TRBJ2-4, with 7 bases lining up with TRBD1. The CDR3 is 13 amino acids. The V gene end was trimmed by 4 bases and the J gene end by 6 bases; junction bases not matched to a gene: 3. CDR3 residues: CASSWTGPNIQYF. CDR3 sequence (DNA): TGTGCCAGCAGTTGGACAGGCCCAAACATTCAGTACTTC.

The V gene is TRBV4-1, the J gene TRBJ1-3, with 7 bases lining up with TRBD1. V dropped 4 bases and J dropped 4; count of bases not matched to a gene: 10. This CDR3 has 16 amino acids. Germline V gene sequence: CDR1 MGHRA, CDR2 YSYEKL. CDR3 sequence (DNA): TGCGCCAGCAGCCGGGCACCCGACAGGGCAGGAAACACCATATATTTT. Translated: CASSRAPDRAGNTIYF.

The chain couples TRBV29-1 to TRBJ2-1; no clear D gene. This CDR3 contains 13 residues. Germline CDR1 reads SQVTM; CDR2 reads ANQGSEA. V dropped 0 bases and J dropped 5 bases, with 8 bases sitting between them. The CDR3 region is CSVEDWPNNEQFF. The CDR3 DNA reads as TGCAGCGTTGAAGATTGGCCGAACAATGAGCAGTTCTTC.

The V call is TRBV7-2, the J call TRBJ2-1; 10 bases are a match to TRBD2. V shed 5 bases and J 8 bases; nucleotides not matched to a gene: 9. This CDR3 region has 15 residues. Germline-derived CDR1 and CDR2 are SGHTA and FQGNSA. This chain's CDR3 is CASSASGGVIYEQFF. The CDR3 DNA follows: TGTGCCAGCAGCGCAAGCGGGGGGGTTATCTATGAGCAGTTCTTC.

In its sample, this clonotype was seen a few times. This chain joins TRBV4-3 and TRBJ1-3, with unresolved D. Germline V gives CDR1 LGHNA, CDR2 YSLEER. V was shortened by 4 bases and J by 0 bases, with 10 bases between the two germline ends. This CDR3 is built from 15 residues. The CDR3 sequence: CASSPVSNSGNTIYF. The DNA of the CDR3 is TGCGCCAGCAGCCCAGTCAGTAACTCTGGAAACACCATATATTTT.

This clonotype was seen only a few times. The chain is built from TRBV6-2 or TRBV6-3 and TRBJ2-2; D is undetermined. Germline V gene lookup returns CDR1 MNHEY and CDR2 SVGEGT. The CDR3 runs 15 residues. V was pared by 8 bases and J by 6 bases, with 19 bases between. CDR3 region: CASGDGNHQAGELFF. For the CDR3, the DNA is TGTGCCAGCGGAGACGGAAATCATCAAGCCGGGGAGCTGTTTTTT.

This clonotype was counted at least ten times. The rearrangement links TRBV25-1 to TRBJ2-5, with 10 nucleotides matching TRBD1. Germline values: CDR1 MGHDK, CDR2 SYGVNS. J lost 4 bases, V lost 5 bases, and 7 bases had no gene match. This CDR3 comprises 15 residues. CDR3 region: CASSQPTGGGETQYF. In DNA, the CDR3 is TGTGCCAGCAGTCAGCCGACAGGGGGCGGAGAGACCCAGTACTTC.

The chain joins TRBV7-2 to TRBJ1-1, with D perhaps TRBD1 (5 bases). The CDR3 spans 15 residues. V was clipped by 0 bases and J by 2 bases, with 10 bases between them. The germline gives CDR1 SGHTA, CDR2 FQGNSA. CDR3 bases: TGTGCCAGCAGCTTAGCCAGGACACTCAACACTGAAGCTTTCTTT. Encoded protein: CASSLARTLNTEAFF. Using reference TRBV7-2 and TRBJ1-1 for the parts outside the CDR3, the full variable domain is GAGVSQSPSNKVTEKGKDVELRCDPISGHTALYWYRQSLGQGLEFLIYFQGNSAPDKSGLPSDRFSAERTGGSVSTLTIQRTQQEDSAVYLCASSLARTLNTEAFFGQGTRLTVV.

V usage is TRBV27 and J usage is TRBJ2-3; 12 bases fit TRBD1. The V segment lost 8 bases and the J segment 4 bases; nucleotides outside the gene matches: 16. The germline V gene encodes CDR1 MNHEY and CDR2 SMNVEV (reference sequence). The CDR3 consists of 18 residues. The CDR3 DNA follows: TGTGCCAGCTCGCGCATTCCCCTCGGGACAGGGGGCGCAGATACGCAGTATTTT. This codes for CASSRIPLGTGGADTQYF.

This clonotype was seen a single time. A much larger clone lies one base from this, so it may be a read error. This chain uses TRBV7-9 with TRBJ1-1; TRBD1 matches at 9 bases. The germline gives CDR1 SEHNR, CDR2 FQNEAQ (reference sequence). This CDR3 has 15 amino acids. In nucleotides, the CDR3 is TGTGCCAGCAGCTTGGGACAGGGTCTTTTCGCTGAAGCTCTCTTT. Its translation is CASSLGQGLFAEALF.

The table lists this clonotype with many counts. V usage is TRBV4-1 and J usage is TRBJ2-1, with 7 bases identical to TRBD2. V was clipped by 4 bases and J by 12 bases; unmatched bases: 12. This CDR3 is built from 14 residues. Germline V gene data show CDR1 as MGHRA and CDR2 as YSYEKL. The CDR3 DNA reads as TGCGCCAGCAGCCCACTGAACGCGGGGGATGGGCAGTTCTTC. Its translation: CASSPLNAGDGQFF.

The table lists this clonotype with a count of one. This chain links TRBV28 with TRBJ2-7; D gene unclear. Trimming took off 5 bases at V and 5 bases at J, with 13 bases between the two ends. The V gene's germline CDR1 is MDHEN and CDR2 SYDVKM. This CDR3 is built from 13 residues. In nucleotides, the CDR3 is TGTGCCAGCAGTGCATCCCTCGGGCACGAGCAGTACGTC. Encoded protein: CASSASLGHEQYV.

The chain recombines TRBV2 with TRBJ1-4; D not resolved. The CDR3 loop spans 15 amino acids. The V and J ends lost 0 bases and 8 bases respectively, with 13 bases between them. CDR1 SNHLY and CDR2 FYNNEI come from the germline V gene. The CDR3 DNA follows: TGTGCCAGCAGTGAAGCGTTCGCAGTCGCCGAAAAACTGTTTTTT. Its protein product is CASSEAFAVAEKLFF.

The chain employs TRBV27 and TRBJ1-4; D remains unclear. V lost 6 bases to trimming and J lost 4 bases, with 9 bases between them. The germline V gene encodes CDR1 MNHEY and CDR2 SMNVEV (reference sequence). The CDR3 runs 13 residues. CDR3 DNA: TGTGCCAGCAGCCCTCGCAGTAATGAAAAACTGTTTTTT. It specifies CASSPRSNEKLFF.

This clonotype occurred many times. This chain links TRBV4-3 with TRBJ1-1; D unclear. Trimming took off 3 bases at V and 2 bases at J, with 10 bases between the two ends. Per the germline V gene, CDR1 is LGHNA and CDR2 is YSLEER. The length of the CDR3 is 14 residues. The CDR3 protein is CASSQSVANTEAFF. CDR3 in DNA: TGCGCCAGCAGCCAGTCTGTCGCAAACACTGAAGCTTTCTTT.

Only a few counts were recorded for this clonotype. The rearrangement uses TRBV2 and TRBJ1-1; 7 nucleotides match TRBD1. This CDR3 has 14 residues. The V gene end was trimmed by 5 bases and the J gene end by 2 bases; junction bases not matched to a gene: 5. CDR1 is SNHLY, CDR2 FYNNEI, per germline. CDR3 nucleotide sequence: TGTGCCAGCAGTCGACAGGGTCGAAACACTGAAGCTTTCTTT. Its translation is CASSRQGRNTEAFF. The full variable domain, rest sourced from reference TRBV2 and TRBJ1-1, is EPEVTQTPSHQVTQMGQEVILRCVPISNHLYFYWYRQILGQKVEFLVSFYNNEISEKSEIFDDQFSVERPDGSNFTLKIRSTKLEDSAMYFCASSRQGRNTEAFFGQGTRLTVV.

This clonotype was picked up many times. The rearrangement joins TRBV27 to TRBJ2-7; 10 positions agree with TRBD1. The V and J ends lost 1 base and 6 bases, in that order; junction bases with no gene match: 6. Germline CDR1 reads MNHEY; CDR2 reads SMNVEV (reference sequence). The length of the CDR3 is 15 residues. CDR3 loop: CASSLWKTGGGEQYF. The CDR3 nucleotides are TGTGCCAGCAGTTTATGGAAGACAGGGGGCGGCGAGCAGTACTTC.